Shown below are 11 T cell receptor beta chains from a single sample sequenced in a study of cytomegalovirus exposure and HLA in healthy donors. PCR amplification relied on 60 Vbeta primers (plus 13 Jbeta primers). This table comes from immunoSEQ multiplex PCR, and its TCRdb copy is limited to in-frame clones, with some not included. The data contain about 54,000 clones, around 82% of them singletons. Input material: PBMCs. The receptors derive from a woman younger than 30 in good health and CMV-seronegative.

This clone was seen once. The chain is built from TRBV7-9 and TRBJ1-4; D may be TRBD1 (6 bases). CDR1 is SEHNR, CDR2 FQNEAQ, per germline (reference sequence). The CDR3 covers 17 residues. Trimming removed 5 bases from V and 0 bases from J, with 16 bases in between. The CDR3 DNA sequence: TGTGCCAGCAGCCTCGGGACACTTAGCGCAACTAATGAAAAACTGTTTTTT. This encodes CASSLGTLSATNEKLFF.

The V call is TRBV28, the J call TRBJ1-5; D call uncertain. The CDR3 runs 14 residues. Germline-derived CDR1 and CDR2 are MDHEN and SYDVKM. Between the trimmed V and J ends, which lost 6 bases and 7 bases, there was a span of 16 bases. The CDR3 spells CASSPPLGRQPQHF. The CDR3 DNA reads as TGTGCCAGCAGCCCCCCCCTTGGGAGGCAGCCCCAGCATTTT.

The V gene is TRBV9, the J gene TRBJ2-7, with TRBD1 identical over 10 bases. Germline V gene data show CDR1 as SGDLS and CDR2 as YYNGEE. The V gene end was trimmed by 0 bases and the J gene end by 7 bases; junction bases not matched to a gene: 4. The CDR3 length is 14 residues. The DNA for the CDR3 is TGTGCCAGCAGCGTAGGGGACAGGGGAGGAGAGCAGTACTTC. Encoded protein: CASSVGDRGGEQYF.

The rearrangement links TRBV29-1 to TRBJ2-2; TRBD2 aligns across 7 bases. This CDR3 contains 13 residues. The ends lost 6 bases at V and 5 bases at J; junction bases unmatched: 6. Per the germline V gene, CDR1 is SQVTM and CDR2 is ANQGSEA. CDR3 nucleotides: TGCAGCGTGCGGGAGTTCCGGACCGGGGAGCTGTTTTTT. Protein: CSVREFRTGELFF.

The chain employs TRBV27 and TRBJ1-5; D is unresolved. The germline V gene encodes CDR1 MNHEY and CDR2 SMNVEV (reference sequence). Trimming took 4 bases from V and 0 from J, leaving 13 bases between them. This CDR3 is 16 amino acids long. The CDR3 coding sequence is TGTGCCAGCAGTTCTAGGTGGGAGATTAGCAATCAGCCCCAGCATTTT. Translation gives CASSSRWEISNQPQHF.

The V and J genes are TRBV28 and TRBJ1-4; D call uncertain. Germline V CDR1 and CDR2: MDHEN, SYDVKM. Between the trimmed V and J ends, which lost 6 bases and 6 bases, there was a span of 17 bases. This CDR3 contains 15 residues. CDR3 sequence: CASRFGWVADEKLFF. The CDR3 bases are TGTGCCAGCAGGTTTGGGTGGGTTGCGGATGAAAAACTGTTTTTT.

The CDR3, as DNA: TGCGCCAGCAGCTTGGGCGGCAGGGGGGACACTGAAGCTTTCTTT. Translating it yields CASSLGGRGDTEAFF. The V and J genes are TRBV5-1 and TRBJ1-1; 7 positions agree with TRBD1. The CDR3 length is 15 residues. The ends lost 0 bases at V and 3 bases at J; junction bases unmatched: 5. The germline gives CDR1 SGHRS, CDR2 YFSETQ.

The chain combines TRBV10-3 with TRBJ2-5; 7 bases match TRBD2. This CDR3 spans 11 amino acids. The germline gives CDR1 ENHRY, CDR2 SYGVKD. Losses at the gene ends were 3 bases for V and 9 bases for J; bases not matched to a gene: 1. DNA for the CDR3: TGTGCCATCAGTGATGGGGGGGCCCAGTACTTC. Translation gives CAISDGGAQYF.

This clone showed up just once. The chain joins TRBV19 to TRBJ2-7; 8 bases align to TRBD1. Germline trimming cut 5 bases from V and 2 bases from J; bases unmatched to any gene: 8. The CDR3 consists of 15 residues. Germline assignment: CDR1 LNHDA and CDR2 SQIVND (reference sequence). CDR3 nucleotides: TGTGCCAGTAGTCATCCTCGGACAGGGCCCTACGAGCAGTACTTC. Encoded protein: CASSHPRTGPYEQYF. Full variable domain (rest looked up from reference TRBV19 and TRBJ2-7): DGGITQSPKYLFRKEGQNVTLSCEQNLNHDAMYWYRQDPGQGLRLIYYSQIVNDFQKGDIAEGYSVSREKKESFPLTVTSAQKNPTAFYLCASSHPRTGPYEQYFGPGTRLTVT.

This sequence joins TRBV28 and TRBJ2-1; tentatively, D is TRBD1 (6 bases). Germline V CDR1 and CDR2: MDHEN, SYDVKM. The CDR3 is 10 residues long. Trimming pared 5 bases from V and 10 bases from J, leaving 6 bases between. The CDR3 DNA reads TGTGCCAGCAGTGACAGGGAGCAGTTCTTC. Amino acid sequence: CASSDREQFF.

This sequence joins TRBV7-2 and TRBJ2-1, with 7 bases that match TRBD2. Trimming removed 1 base from V and 4 bases from J; junction bases left unmatched: 4. The CDR3 totals 15 residues. Germline V CDR1 and CDR2: SGHTA, FQGNSA. The CDR3 is CASSLEASGYNEQFF. CDR3 bases: TGTGCCAGCAGCTTAGAGGCTAGCGGATACAATGAGCAGTTCTTC.